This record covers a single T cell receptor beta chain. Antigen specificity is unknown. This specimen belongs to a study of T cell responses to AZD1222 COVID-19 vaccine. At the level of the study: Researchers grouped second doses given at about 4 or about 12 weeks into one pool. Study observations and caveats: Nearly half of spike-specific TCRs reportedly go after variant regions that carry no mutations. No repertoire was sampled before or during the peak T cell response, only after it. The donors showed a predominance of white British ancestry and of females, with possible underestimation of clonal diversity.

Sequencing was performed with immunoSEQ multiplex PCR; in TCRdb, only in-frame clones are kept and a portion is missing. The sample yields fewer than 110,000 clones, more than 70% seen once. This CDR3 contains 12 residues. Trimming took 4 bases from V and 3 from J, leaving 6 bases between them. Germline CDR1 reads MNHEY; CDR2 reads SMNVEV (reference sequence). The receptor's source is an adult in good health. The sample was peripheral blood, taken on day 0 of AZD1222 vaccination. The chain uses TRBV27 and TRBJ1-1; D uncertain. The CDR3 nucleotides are TGTGCCAGCAGTTCGTTGCACACTGAAGCTTTCTTT. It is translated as CASSSLHTEAFF.